A selection of T cell receptor beta chains follows, all from one sample in a study of early T cells in non-severe SARS-CoV-2 infection. TCRdb processed the 5' RACE reads anew with MiXCR; each CDR3 protein has one entry. This sample has 100,000 to 150,000 distinct CDR3 sequences, with 14% to 15% found just once. The sequenced sample consisted of whole blood. These TCRs come from an adult who was a healthcare worker with PCR-confirmed SARS-CoV-2 infection or an uninfected control (not recorded which). Each CDR3 is given with its conserved first and last residue. A D gene is named only where the DNA matches it firmly. Clone size is shown for a subset of rows, as once, few, many or a class of expanded clone.

d_gene,abundance,j_gene,v_gene,CDR3aa,CDR3nt
.,few,TRBJ2-3,TRBV2,CASIRLVGDTDTQYF,TGTGCCAGCATCCGTTTGGTGGGGGACACAGATACGCAGTATTTT
.,.,TRBJ2-4,TRBV10-3,CAISGGNIQYF,TGTGCCATCAGTGGAGGAAACATTCAGTACTTC
.,few,TRBJ2-5,TRBV5-4,CASSSTRGGQETQYF,TGTGCCAGCAGCTCTACTAGAGGGGGGCAAGAGACCCAGTACTTC
.,many,TRBJ1-2,TRBV27,CASSFRGANYGYTF,TGTGCCAGCAGTTTTAGAGGGGCTAACTATGGCTACACCTTC
TRBD2,.,TRBJ2-1,TRBV5-1,CASSLAGRDEQFF,TGCGCCAGCAGCTTGGCAGGGAGGGATGAGCAGTTCTTC
.,many,TRBJ1-1,TRBV5-1,CASSLEGRRTNTEAFF,TGCGCCAGCAGCTTGGAGGGACGGAGGACCAACACTGAAGCTTTCTTT
TRBD1,many,TRBJ2-3,TRBV29-1,CSVRQGQHWDTQYF,TGCAGCGTTCGACAGGGTCAACATTGGGATACGCAGTATTTT
.,few,TRBJ2-1,TRBV12-3/TRBV12-4,CASSLNSRSEQFF,TGTGCCAGCAGTTTGAACTCTAGATCTGAGCAGTTCTTC
.,.,TRBJ2-2,TRBV7-9,CASSLDGTYTGELFF,TGTGCCAGCAGCTTAGATGGGACCTACACCGGGGAGCTGTTTTTT
TRBD1,many,TRBJ2-7,TRBV7-2,CASSYRDRDYEQYF,TGTGCCAGCAGCTACCGGGACAGGGACTACGAGCAGTACTTC
.,.,TRBJ1-6,TRBV30,CAWSVSRANDSPLHF,TGTGCCTGGAGTGTCAGCCGTGCAAATGATTCACCCCTCCACTTT
.,few,TRBJ1-2,TRBV5-4,CASSLARGLIYGYTF,TGTGCCAGCAGCTTGGCCCGGGGGCTGATCTATGGCTACACCTTC
TRBD1,many,TRBJ1-3,TRBV30,CAFSTGPGNTIYF,TGTGCCTTCTCGACAGGGCCCGGAAACACCATATATTTT
.,few,TRBJ2-3,TRBV29-1,CSVDEGTDTQYF,TGCAGCGTTGACGAGGGGACAGATACGCAGTATTTT
.,.,TRBJ2-3,TRBV3-1,CASGPTDTQYF,TGTGCCAGCGGGCCCACAGATACGCAGTATTTT
.,few,TRBJ2-3,TRBV11-2,CASSLSVIRSPQYF,TGTGCCAGCAGCTTGTCAGTTATCCGATCCCCGCAGTATTTT
TRBD1,.,TRBJ2-1,TRBV7-2,CASSSSRDREQFF,TGTGCCAGCAGCTCGTCCCGGGACAGGGAGCAGTTCTTC
TRBD2,few,TRBJ2-7,TRBV7-9,CASSLAGTNEQYF,TGTGCCAGCAGCTTAGCGGGGACTAACGAGCAGTACTTC
.,few,TRBJ1-1,TRBV7-2,CASSFGGGGEAFF,TGTGCCAGCAGCTTTGGAGGCGGGGGTGAAGCTTTCTTT
.,many,TRBJ2-3,TRBV4-1,CASSQGTQPQYF,TGCGCCAGCAGCCAAGGTACTCAGCCGCAGTATTTT
TRBD1,.,TRBJ1-2,TRBV10-3,CAISGQGDNYGYTF,TGTGCCATCAGCGGACAGGGGGATAACTATGGCTACACCTTC
TRBD1,few,TRBJ2-6,TRBV25-1,CASSERGRTGANVLTF,TGTGCCAGCAGTGAAAGGGGGCGTACTGGGGCCAACGTCCTGACTTTC
.,few,TRBJ1-5,TRBV12-3/TRBV12-4,CASTVRGAINQPQHF,TGTGCCAGCACCGTGCGGGGGGCGATCAATCAGCCCCAGCATTTT
.,few,TRBJ2-7,TRBV6-6,CASSYEGHPPYEQYF,TGTGCCAGCAGTTATGAGGGCCATCCCCCCTACGAGCAGTACTTC
TRBD2,few,TRBJ2-7,TRBV10-2,CASSETSGPYEQYF,TGCGCCAGCAGCGAAACTAGCGGTCCCTACGAGCAGTACTTC
.,.,TRBJ1-5,TRBV3-1,CASSLSRGNPGQPQHF,TGTGCCAGCAGCCTTAGTAGAGGGAACCCCGGTCAGCCCCAGCATTTT
.,.,TRBJ2-2,TRBV9,CASSVGPQRPNTGELFF,TGTGCCAGCAGCGTAGGCCCCCAGCGGCCCAACACCGGGGAGCTGTTTTTT
.,.,TRBJ2-1,TRBV12-3/TRBV12-4,CASSLGDEQFF,TGTGCCAGCAGTCTGGGGGATGAGCAGTTCTTC
.,.,TRBJ2-5,TRBV18,CASSRQEETQYF,TGTGCCAGCTCAAGGCAGGAAGAGACCCAGTACTTC
TRBD2,.,TRBJ2-5,TRBV30,CAWSSIAGGQTQYF,TGTGCCTGGAGTTCAATAGCGGGGGGGCAGACCCAGTACTTC
.,few,TRBJ1-1,TRBV2,CASSAQKAFF,TGTGCCAGCAGTGCTCAAAAAGCTTTCTTT
.,few,TRBJ1-1,TRBV5-4,CASSPIRDTREDTEAFF,TGTGCCAGCAGCCCAATTCGGGACACACGAGAGGACACTGAAGCTTTCTTT
TRBD1,.,TRBJ1-2,TRBV7-9,CASSRSGGYGYTF,TGTGCCAGCTCAAGGTCAGGGGGCTATGGCTACACCTTC
.,few,TRBJ2-3,TRBV11-2,CASSLGGFSTDTQYF,TGTGCCAGCAGCTTAGGGGGGTTTAGCACAGATACGCAGTATTTT
TRBD2,.,TRBJ2-3,TRBV10-1,CASSESVSGLAGGRWKGTDTQYF,TGCGCCAGCAGTGAGTCAGTGTCAGGACTAGCGGGGGGCCGATGGAAAGGCACAGATACGCAGTATTTT
TRBD1,.,TRBJ1-4,TRBV6-6,CASRLDRGNEKLFF,TGTGCCAGCAGACTGGACAGGGGGAACGAAAAACTGTTTTTT
.,few,TRBJ2-7,TRBV12-3/TRBV12-4,CASSFEGYEQYF,TGTGCCAGCAGTTTTGAGGGTTACGAGCAGTACTTC
.,many,TRBJ2-1,TRBV29-1,CSVEEWAAGNEQFF,TGCAGCGTTGAGGAGTGGGCGGCAGGCAATGAGCAGTTCTTC
.,few,TRBJ2-1,TRBV5-6,CASSFPFLDEQFF,TGTGCCAGCAGCTTTCCATTTCTCGATGAGCAGTTCTTC
.,.,TRBJ2-7,TRBV18,CASSLGSRAYEQYF,TGTGCCAGCTCACTAGGAAGCCGAGCCTACGAGCAGTACTTC
.,.,TRBJ1-1,TRBV30,CAWSVGLRGTEAFF,TGTGCCTGGAGTGTAGGTCTGAGGGGCACTGAAGCTTTCTTT
.,many,TRBJ2-2,TRBV4-1,CASSQDRFVGSGELFF,TGCGCCAGCAGCCAAGATCGATTCGTGGGGTCGGGGGAGCTGTTTTTT
.,.,TRBJ2-7,TRBV14,CASSQESSSSYEQYF,TGTGCCAGCAGCCAAGAATCTTCCTCCTCCTACGAGCAGTACTTC
.,few,TRBJ2-2,TRBV7-6,CASSLAQASNTGELFF,TGTGCCAGCAGCTTAGCCCAGGCCTCGAACACCGGGGAGCTGTTTTTT
.,.,TRBJ2-2,TRBV20-1,CSARERGYTGELFF,TGCAGTGCTAGAGAGAGGGGATACACCGGGGAGCTGTTTTTT
TRBD2,.,TRBJ2-1,TRBV2,CASSEELRTSAGDEQFF,TGTGCCAGCAGTGAGGAGCTTAGGACTAGCGCGGGCGATGAGCAGTTCTTC
.,many,TRBJ1-4,TRBV5-4,CASSLDSLNEKLFF,TGTGCCAGCAGCTTGGACAGCCTTAATGAAAAACTGTTTTTT
.,.,TRBJ2-3,TRBV9,CASSGGSGIADTQYF,TGTGCCAGCAGTGGGGGGAGTGGCATAGCAGATACGCAGTATTTT
.,.,TRBJ2-1,TRBV25-1,CASTPRPGADEQFF,TGTGCCAGCACCCCCAGACCGGGGGCCGATGAGCAGTTCTTC
.,few,TRBJ1-1,TRBV29-1,CSTRRAGAEAFF,TGCAGCACAAGGAGGGCGGGCGCTGAAGCTTTCTTT
TRBD2,few,TRBJ2-7,TRBV20-1,CSALPTSSLYEQYF,TGCAGTGCTCTCCCGACTAGCAGCCTATACGAGCAGTACTTC
TRBD1,.,TRBJ2-2,TRBV12-3/TRBV12-4,CASSPRDRNTGDLFF,TGTGCCAGCAGTCCACGGGACAGGAACACCGGGGACCTGTTTTTT
.,few,TRBJ1-2,TRBV9,CASSVDNSNYGYTF,TGTGCCAGCAGCGTAGACAACTCTAACTATGGCTACACCTTC
TRBD2,many,TRBJ2-3,TRBV7-8,CASSLGLAGESGSDTQYF,TGTGCCAGCAGTTTGGGACTAGCGGGGGAGTCAGGGTCGGATACGCAGTATTTT
.,.,TRBJ1-5,TRBV6-2/TRBV6-3,CASSYSVNQPQHF,TGTGCCAGCAGTTACTCGGTAAATCAGCCCCAGCATTTT
.,once,TRBJ1-2,TRBV29-1,CSVDREGQGDGYTF,TGCAGCGTTGATAGAGAAGGGCAGGGCGATGGCTACACCTTC
TRBD1,.,TRBJ1-1,TRBV6-1,CASSPQETGGTEVFF,TGTGCCAGCAGTCCCCAAGAGACAGGGGGCACTGAAGTTTTCTTT
.,few,TRBJ2-3,TRBV10-3,CAISISSTDTQYF,TGTGCCATCAGTATTTCTAGCACAGATACGCAGTATTTT
.,.,TRBJ2-3,TRBV4-2,CASSRETRAGTDTQYF,TGTGCCAGCAGCCGGGAAACGCGAGCGGGCACAGATACGCAGTATTTT